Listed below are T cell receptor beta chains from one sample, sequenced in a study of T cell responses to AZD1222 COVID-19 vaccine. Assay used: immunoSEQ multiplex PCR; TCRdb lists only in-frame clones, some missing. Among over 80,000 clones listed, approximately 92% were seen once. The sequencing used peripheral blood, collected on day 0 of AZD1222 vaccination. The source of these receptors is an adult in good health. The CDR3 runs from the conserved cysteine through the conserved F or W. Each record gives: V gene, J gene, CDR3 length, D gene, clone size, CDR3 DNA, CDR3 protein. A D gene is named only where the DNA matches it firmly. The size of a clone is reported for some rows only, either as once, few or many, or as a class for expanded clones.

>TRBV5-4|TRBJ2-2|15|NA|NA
TGTGCCAGCAGCTTGGAGAGGGGGGACACCGGGGAGCTGTTTTTT
CASSLERGDTGELFF
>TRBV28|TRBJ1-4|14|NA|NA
TGTGCCGGGGGGGCAGGGCATTCGGGTGAAAAACTGTTTTTT
CAGGAGHSGEKLFF
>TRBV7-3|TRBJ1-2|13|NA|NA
TGTGCCAGCAGCCAGGGACCTAACTATGGCTACACCTTC
CASSQGPNYGYTF
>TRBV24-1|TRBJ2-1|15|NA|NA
TGTGCCACCAGTGATCCGATGAAGTGGGGCAATGAGCAGTTCTTC
CATSDPMKWGNEQFF
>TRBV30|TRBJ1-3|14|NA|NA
TGTGCCTGGACCGGGCTCTACAGCGGAAACACCATATATTTT
CAWTGLYSGNTIYF
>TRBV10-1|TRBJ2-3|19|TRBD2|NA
TGCGCCAGCAGCGAAACTCCCGGGACTAGCGCCAGTGGGGCAGATACGCAGTATTTT
CASSETPGTSASGADTQYF
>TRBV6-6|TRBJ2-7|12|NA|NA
TGTGCCAGCAGTCCCCAGGATTACGAGCAGTACTTC
CASSPQDYEQYF
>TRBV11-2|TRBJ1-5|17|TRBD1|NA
TGTGCCAGCAGCTTAGATCGACAGGGGGAGGACAATCAGCCCCAGCATTTT
CASSLDRQGEDNQPQHF
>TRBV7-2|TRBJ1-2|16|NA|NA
TGTGCCAGCAGCCCCACGGGGGGTACTTTCTCGGGTGGCTACACCTTC
CASSPTGGTFSGGYTF
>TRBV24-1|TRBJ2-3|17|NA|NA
TGTGCCACCAGTGATGCAGGGGCGAGGGGAAGCCCAGATACGCAGTATTTT
CATSDAGARGSPDTQYF
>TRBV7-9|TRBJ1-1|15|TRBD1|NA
TGTGCCAGCAGCTTAGCCCCCGCGACAGGGGTGGGAGCTTTCTTT
CASSLAPATGVGAFF
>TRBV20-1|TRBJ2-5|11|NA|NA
TGCAGTGCCGCAAGGGAAGAGACCCAGTACTTC
CSAAREETQYF
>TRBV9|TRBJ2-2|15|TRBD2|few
TGTGCCAGCAGCGTAAGCGGGGCGAACACCGGGGAGCTGTTTTTT
CASSVSGANTGELFF
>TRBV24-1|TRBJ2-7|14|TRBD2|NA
TGTGCCACCAGTGCGAGCGGGAGGGGCAACGAGCAGTACTTC
CATSASGRGNEQYF
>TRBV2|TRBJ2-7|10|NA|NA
TGTGCCAGCAGTGTGTACGAGCAGTACTTC
CASSVYEQYF
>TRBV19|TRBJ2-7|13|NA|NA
TGTGCCACCAGAGACAGAATTCACTACGAGCAGTACTTC
CATRDRIHYEQYF
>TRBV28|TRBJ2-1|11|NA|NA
TGTGCCAGCAGTGGATACAATGAGCAGTTCTTC
CASSGYNEQFF
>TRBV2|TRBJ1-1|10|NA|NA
TGTGCCAGCAGTGAAGGTGAAGCTTTCTTT
CASSEGEAFF
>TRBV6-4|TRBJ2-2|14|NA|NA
TGTGCCAGCAGGAAACAGGTTAACACCGGGGAGCTGTTTTTT
CASRKQVNTGELFF
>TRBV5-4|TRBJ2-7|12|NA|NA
TGTGCCAGCAGCTTGGCCGGCGACGAGCAGTACTTC
CASSLAGDEQYF
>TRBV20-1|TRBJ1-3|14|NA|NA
TGCAGTGCTAGTCGTCAGAACTCTGGAAACACCATATATTTT
CSASRQNSGNTIYF
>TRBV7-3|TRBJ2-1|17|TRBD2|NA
TGTGCCAGCAGCTTAACCCCTCCGGGACTAGCGGGGGATGAGCAGTTCTTC
CASSLTPPGLAGDEQFF
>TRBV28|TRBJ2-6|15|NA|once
TGTGCCAGCAGTACCGCATCGGTCGGGGCCAACGTCCTGACTTTC
CASSTASVGANVLTF
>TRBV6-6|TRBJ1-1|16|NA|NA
TGTGCCAGCAGTTACTCGGAGCGGGTAATGAACACTGAAGCTTTCTTT
CASSYSERVMNTEAFF
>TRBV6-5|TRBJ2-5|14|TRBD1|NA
TGTGCCAGCAGGCTCGACAGGGGCCTAGAGACCCAGTACTTC
CASRLDRGLETQYF
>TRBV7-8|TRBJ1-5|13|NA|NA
TGTGCCAGCAGCTTAGGGGAGTGGGGACCCCAGCATTTT
CASSLGEWGPQHF
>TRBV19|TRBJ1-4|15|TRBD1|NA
TGTGCCAGTAGTGACCGGGACAGGGCCGGCGAAAAACTGTTTTTT
CASSDRDRAGEKLFF
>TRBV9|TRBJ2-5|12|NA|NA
TGTGCCAGCAGCGTTCGAGTAGAGACCCAGTACTTC
CASSVRVETQYF
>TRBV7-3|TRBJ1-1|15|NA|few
TGTGCCAGCAGCTTAGGGGGGTTCCCGAACACTGAAGCTTTCTTT
CASSLGGFPNTEAFF
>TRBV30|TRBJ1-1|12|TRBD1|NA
TGTGCCTGGGGGACAGGGGGCACTGAAGCTTTCTTT
CAWGTGGTEAFF
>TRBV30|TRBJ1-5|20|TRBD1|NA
TGTGCCTGGTTACGTAAATTCACCGGGACAGGGGAAGATCCGGATCAGCCCCAGCATTTT
CAWLRKFTGTGEDPDQPQHF
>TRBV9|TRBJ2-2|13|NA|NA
TGTGCCAGCAGCGTAGACCTCACCGGGGAGCTGTTTTTT
CASSVDLTGELFF
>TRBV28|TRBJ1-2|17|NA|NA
TGTGCCAGCAGTTTTACTGCCCTGGGGTTTTTTAACTATGGCTACACCTTC
CASSFTALGFFNYGYTF
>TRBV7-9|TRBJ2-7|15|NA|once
TGTGCCAGCAGCTTATGGGGGTCGACGGGGATCGAGCAGTACTTC
CASSLWGSTGIEQYF
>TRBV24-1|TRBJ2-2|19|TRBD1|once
TGTGCCACCAGTGATTTGGGTATAGGGACAGGGTCTGTCACCGGGGAGCTGTTTTTT
CATSDLGIGTGSVTGELFF
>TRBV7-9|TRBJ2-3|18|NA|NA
TGTGCCAGCAGCCACCCCGATTTTAGCGCGAAGGGTAGGGATACGCAGTATTTT
CASSHPDFSAKGRDTQYF
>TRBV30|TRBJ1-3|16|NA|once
TGTGCCTGGAGTGTACTAGCCGCCAGCTCTGGAAACACCATATATTTT
CAWSVLAASSGNTIYF
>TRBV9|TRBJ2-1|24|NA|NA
TGTGCCAGCAGCTCCCTTCGGGGCCGAAAGACAGGACTAGTCCGACTCTCCTCCTACAATGAGCAGTTCTTC
CASSSLRGRKTGLVRLSSYNEQFF
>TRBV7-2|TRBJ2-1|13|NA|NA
TGTGCCAGCAGCCTTCTAGGGTTGCAAGAGCAGTTCTTC
CASSLLGLQEQFF
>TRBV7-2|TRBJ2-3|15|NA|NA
TGTGCCAGCAGCTTAGCGGGACTGAGAACAGATACGCAGTATTTT
CASSLAGLRTDTQYF
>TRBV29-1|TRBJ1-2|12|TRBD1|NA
TGCAGCGTTCGGGACAGGGACTATGGCTACACCTTC
CSVRDRDYGYTF
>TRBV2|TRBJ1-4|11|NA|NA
TGTGCCAGCAGTGAAGCTGAAAAACTGTTTTTT
CASSEAEKLFF
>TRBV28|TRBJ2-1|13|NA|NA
TGTGCCAGCAGTTTAGGGAGCCGGGATGAGCAGTTCTTC
CASSLGSRDEQFF
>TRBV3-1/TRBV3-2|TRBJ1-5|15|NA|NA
TGTGCCAGCAGTCTTACGCGGTTTAGCAATCAGCCCCAGCATTTT
CASSLTRFSNQPQHF
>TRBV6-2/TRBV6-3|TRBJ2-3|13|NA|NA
TGTGCCAGCAGTTTCCTCGGGACTCCTACGCAGTATTTT
CASSFLGTPTQYF
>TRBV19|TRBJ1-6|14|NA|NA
TGTGCCAGTAGACCCCGGGCCCCGGGATCACCCCTCCACTTT
CASRPRAPGSPLHF
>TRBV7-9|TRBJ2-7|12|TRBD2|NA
TGTGCCAGCGAGGGACTAGTACGCGAGCAGTACTTC
CASEGLVREQYF
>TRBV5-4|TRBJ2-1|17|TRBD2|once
TGTGCCAGCAGCCTCCTCCTACTAGCGGGAGACGTCCATGAGCAGTTCTTC
CASSLLLLAGDVHEQFF
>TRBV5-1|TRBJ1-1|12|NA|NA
TGCGCCAGCAGCGTTGGGAACACTGAAGCTTTCTTT
CASSVGNTEAFF
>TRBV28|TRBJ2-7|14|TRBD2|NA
TGTGCCAGCAGGCCGGGAGGGGGAACAGGCGAGCAGTACTTC
CASRPGGGTGEQYF
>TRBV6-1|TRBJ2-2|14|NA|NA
TGTGCCAGCAGTGATAGGCCAAACACCGGGGAGCTGTTTTTT
CASSDRPNTGELFF
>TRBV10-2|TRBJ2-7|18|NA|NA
TGCGCCAGCAGGGCATCCGGGACACCCGAACTAAACTCCTACGAGCAGTACTTC
CASRASGTPELNSYEQYF
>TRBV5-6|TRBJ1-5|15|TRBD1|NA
TGTGCCAGCAGCCTAGGGACAGGGCGGAATCAGCCCCAGCATTTT
CASSLGTGRNQPQHF
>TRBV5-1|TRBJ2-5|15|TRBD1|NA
TGCGCCAGCAGCTTCGGGACAGGGGACAAAGGGACCCAGTACTTC
CASSFGTGDKGTQYF